The 29 T cell receptor beta chains below were found in one sample sequenced in a study of OX40 agonist ivuxolimab in advanced cancers. TCRdb keeps only in-frame clones here, not all; method: immunoSEQ multiplex PCR. The profile shows tens of thousands of clones, approximately 84% of them singletons. The sequencing used CD4+ or CD8+ T cells sorted from blood, collected in a trial of the OX40 agonist ivuxolimab. Receptors originate from an adult with an advanced solid tumor such as melanoma, head and neck, liver or kidney cancer.

The chain has TRBV5-1 and TRBJ2-1; D may be TRBD1 (6 bases). CDR3 length equals 17 residues. CDR1 and CDR2 (germline): SGHRS, YFSETQ. V lost 0 bases and J lost 4, with 17 bases in between. The CDR3 region has the DNA TGCGCCAGCAGCTTGGCCAGGGGACAACTAATATACAATGAGCAGTTCTTC. Translated, it gives CASSLARGQLIYNEQFF.

The CDR3 protein is CSAEKTGQNTGELFF. The CDR3 DNA follows: TGCAGCGCCGAAAAAACGGGACAGAACACCGGGGAGCTGTTTTTT. The rearrangement joins TRBV29-1 to TRBJ2-2; D is perhaps TRBD1 (6 bases). V lost 7 bases and J 1 base, leaving 16 bases between the germline ends. Germline V gives CDR1 SQVTM, CDR2 ANQGSEA. There are 15 residues in the CDR3.

V and J are TRBV6-1 and TRBJ2-7; D is unresolved. This CDR3 has 12 residues. V was pared by 2 bases and J by 3 bases, with 5 bases between. The germline gives CDR1 MNHNS, CDR2 SASEGT. The CDR3 coding sequence is TGTGCCAGCAGTGAATATAACTACGAGCAGTACGTC. Residues: CASSEYNYEQYV.

The chain uses TRBV7-2 and TRBJ2-2; no clear D. Looked up from germline, CDR1 is SGHTA and CDR2 is FQGNSA. V lost 6 bases and J lost 7, with 12 bases in between. The CDR3 loop spans 13 amino acids. CDR3 residues: CASRPLGDGELFF. The DNA of the CDR3 is TGTGCCAGCAGACCGCTAGGCGACGGGGAGCTGTTTTTT.

The chain joins TRBV6-6 to TRBJ2-7, with TRBD1 matching over 8 bases. The CDR3 contains 15 residues. V lost 5 bases to trimming and J lost 2 bases; unmatched junction nucleotides: 8. The germline gives CDR1 MNHNY, CDR2 SVGAGI (reference sequence). CDR3 in amino acids: CASSARDRKTYEQYF. The DNA for the CDR3 is TGTGCCAGCAGTGCCCGGGACAGGAAGACCTACGAGCAGTACTTC.

The rearrangement joins TRBV5-1 to TRBJ2-5; TRBD1 matches 7 bases. Germline trimming cut 1 base from V and 2 bases from J; bases unmatched to any gene: 5. Germline assignment: CDR1 SGHRS and CDR2 YFSETQ. This CDR3 region has 15 residues. This CDR3 is CASSLKSGQQETQYF. The CDR3 DNA reads TGCGCCAGCAGCTTGAAATCGGGACAGCAAGAGACCCAGTACTTC.

The V call is TRBV29-1, the J call TRBJ1-4; D possibly corresponds to TRBD1 (5 bases). Germline CDR1 SQVTM, CDR2 ANQGSEA. The CDR3 runs 14 residues. V was pared by 6 bases and J by 0 bases, with 11 bases between. CDR3 sequence reads: CSVIDRTTNEKLFF. The CDR3 DNA reads TGCAGCGTGATCGACAGAACAACTAATGAAAAACTGTTTTTT.

The V and J genes are TRBV14 and TRBJ1-2; 9 nucleotides match TRBD1. Germline CDR1 and CDR2: SGHDN and FVKESK. V gave up 4 bases and J gave up 2 bases; unmatched junction bases: 8. The CDR3 runs 16 residues. CDR3 nucleotide sequence: TGTGCCAGCAGCCCGCTTCGGACAGGGGTGAACTATGGCTACACCTTC. Its translation is CASSPLRTGVNYGYTF. Using reference TRBV14 and TRBJ1-2 for the parts outside the CDR3, the full variable domain is EAGVTQFPSHSVIEKGQTVTLRCDPISGHDNLYWYRRVMGKEIKFLLHFVKESKQDESGMPNNRFLAERTGGTYSTLKVQPAELEDSGVYFCASSPLRTGVNYGYTFGSGTRLTVV.

Here the CDR3 reads CASSSRGPPYGYTF. The CDR3 nucleotides read TGTGCCAGTAGTTCGAGGGGACCCCCCTATGGCTACACCTTC. The V and J genes are TRBV19 and TRBJ1-2; D possibly corresponds to TRBD1 (5 bases). Germline lookup yields CDR1 LNHDA and CDR2 SQIVND (reference sequence). This CDR3 is built from 14 residues. Trimming took 5 bases from V and 4 from J, leaving 14 bases between them.

This clone was recorded once. This chain joins TRBV6-1 and TRBJ2-5, with unresolved D. CDR3 length: 12 amino acids. V was shortened by 2 bases and J by 5 bases, with 6 bases between the two germline ends. Germline lookup yields CDR1 MNHNS and CDR2 SASEGT. The CDR3 sequence is CASSEQWETQYF. The CDR3 region has the DNA TGTGCCAGCAGTGAACAGTGGGAGACCCAGTACTTC.

The rearrangement links TRBV28 to TRBJ1-1, with D hard to call. The germline V gene has CDR1 MDHEN and CDR2 SYDVKM. The CDR3 covers 14 residues. The V and J ends lost 6 bases and 5 bases respectively, with 16 bases between them. The CDR3 sequence is CASSPHNERTEAFF. The CDR3 nucleotides are TGTGCCAGCAGCCCACACAATGAGCGGACTGAAGCTTTCTTT.

This sequence joins TRBV19 and TRBJ2-2; D possibly corresponds to TRBD2 (5 bases). The germline V and J ends were trimmed by 5 bases and 0 bases, with 16 bases remaining between them. There are 17 residues in the CDR3. The germline V gene has CDR1 LNHDA and CDR2 SQIVND (reference sequence). CDR3 DNA sequence: TGTGCCAGTAGTCAGTACGGGGTAATTTCGAACACCGGGGAGCTGTTTTTT. Protein sequence: CASSQYGVISNTGELFF.

V is TRBV19 and J is TRBJ1-2, with D maybe TRBD1 (5 bases). The CDR3 has 12 residues. V was shortened by 3 bases and J by 7 bases, with 9 bases between the two germline ends. CDR1 and CDR2 from the germline V gene are LNHDA and SQIVND (reference sequence). The CDR3 bases are TGTGCCAGTAGTATTTTTGGGGCTGGCTACACCTTC. It encodes CASSIFGAGYTF. The complete variable domain, with remaining parts taken from reference TRBV19 and TRBJ1-2, reads DGGITQSPKYLFRKEGQNVTLSCEQNLNHDAMYWYRQDPGQGLRLIYYSQIVNDFQKGDIAEGYSVSREKKESFPLTVTSAQKNPTAFYLCASSIFGAGYTFGSGTRLTVV.

The chain combines TRBV28 with TRBJ1-2; the match to TRBD1 covers 8 bases. V gave up 5 bases and J gave up 4 bases; unmatched junction bases: 6. This CDR3 has 14 residues. Germline CDR1 MDHEN, CDR2 SYDVKM. The CDR3 spells CASSLGQGLYGYTF. The CDR3 DNA reads as TGTGCCAGCAGTCTAGGACAGGGACTCTATGGCTACACCTTC.

The rearrangement joins TRBV7-8 to TRBJ2-3; D is possibly TRBD1 (6 bases). This CDR3 has 16 residues. Germline CDR1 is SGHVS and CDR2 is FQNEAQ. Trimming took off 5 bases at V and 7 bases at J, with 22 bases between the two ends. The DNA for the CDR3 is TGTGCCAGCAGCCATGCCTTGGGGGCCTCTTCTTATACGCAGTATTTT. Translating gives CASSHALGASSYTQYF.

The gene calls are TRBV7-9 and TRBJ1-2; D remains unclear. CDR1 and CDR2 from the germline V gene are SEHNR and FQNEAQ (reference sequence). Trimming cost V 5 bases and J 1 base, with 14 bases left between them. There are 15 residues in the CDR3. CDR3 coding DNA: TGTGCCAGCAGCCTCCTCAACATGCTTAACTATGGCTACACCTTC. This translates into CASSLLNMLNYGYTF.

Details on this clone: The same CDR3 arises from other DNA sequences in this sample as well. V gene TRBV2 combines with J gene TRBJ1-5; D is unclear. V shed 1 base and J shed 4 bases, with 8 bases lying between them. The germline V gene encodes CDR1 SNHLY and CDR2 FYNNEI. The length of the CDR3 is 14 residues. The CDR3 loop reads CASSEERVNQPQHF. The CDR3 nucleotides are TGTGCCAGCAGTGAAGAAAGGGTTAATCAGCCCCAGCATTTT.

This chain links TRBV5-6 with TRBJ2-5, with D possibly TRBD1 on 5 matching bases. Germline V gene lookup returns CDR1 SGHDT and CDR2 YYEEEE. CDR3 length equals 16 residues. V gave up 5 bases and J gave up 5 bases, with 22 bases separating them. For the CDR3, the DNA is TGTGCCAGCAGTTCAAGACAGCGTCGGTTTGTGGAGACCCAGTACTTC. As protein: CASSSRQRRFVETQYF.

The chain couples TRBV7-2 to TRBJ1-2; D is unclear. This CDR3 is built from 14 residues. Trimming shortened V by 0 bases and J by 2 bases, and 7 bases separated the two germline ends. Germline CDR1 SGHTA, CDR2 FQGNSA. DNA for the CDR3: TGTGCCAGCAGCTTAGCGCCGGGGAACTATGGCTACACCTTC. Translating gives CASSLAPGNYGYTF.

The V and J genes are TRBV6-6 and TRBJ1-3; D is ambiguous. CDR1 and CDR2 (germline): MNHNY, SVGAGI (reference sequence). This CDR3 region has 15 residues. V was trimmed by 10 bases and J by 0 bases, leaving 16 bases between them. CDR3 loop: CATRLTPASGNTIYF. For the CDR3, the DNA is TGTGCCACCCGCCTAACTCCAGCCTCTGGAAACACCATATATTTT.

CDR3 sequence reads: CASSGGTGGSYGYTF. CDR3 nucleotide sequence: TGTGCCAGCAGTGGAGGGACAGGGGGCAGCTATGGCTACACCTTC. The rearrangement joins TRBV6-5 to TRBJ1-2; 12 nucleotides line up with TRBD1. V gave up 5 bases and J gave up 4 bases; unmatched junction bases: 5. Germline lookup yields CDR1 MNHEY and CDR2 SVGAGI. The CDR3 spans 15 residues.

This chain uses TRBV18 with TRBJ2-3, with 12 bases fitting TRBD2. Germline assignment: CDR1 KGHSH and CDR2 LQKENI. V trimming: 4 bases; J trimming: 4 bases; junction bases outside the gene matches: 3. This CDR3 comprises 15 residues. The CDR3 here is CASSQGLAGSDTQYF. CDR3 sequence (DNA): TGTGCCAGCTCACAAGGACTAGCGGGGTCAGATACGCAGTATTTT.

The chain is built from TRBV9 and TRBJ2-1; 10 positions match TRBD2. The germline V gene encodes CDR1 SGDLS and CDR2 YYNGEE. This CDR3 is built from 19 residues. The J segment lost 1 base and the V segment lost 4 bases, leaving 14 bases of the junction unmatched. Here the CDR3 DNA reads TGTGCCAGCAGCTCCAGGGGAAAGCGGGGGGGCCGGTCCTACAATGAGCAGTTCTTC. This gives the protein CASSSRGKRGGRSYNEQFF. Full variable domain (remainder filled in from reference TRBV9 and TRBJ2-1): DSGVTQTPKHLITATGQRVTLRCSPRSGDLSVYWYQQSLDQGLQFLIQYYNGEERAKGNILERFSAQQFPDLHSELNLSSLELGDSALYFCASSSRGKRGGRSYNEQFFGPGTRLTVL.

The chain joins TRBV9 to TRBJ2-2, with TRBD2 matching over 12 bases. The CDR3 totals 17 residues. After removal of 0 bases from V and 3 bases from J, the junction contained 3 bases not matched to a gene. Germline assignment: CDR1 SGDLS and CDR2 YYNGEE. In DNA, the CDR3 is TGTGCCAGCAGCGTAGGCCTAGCGGGAGGGCACACCGGGGAGCTGTTTTTT. Translation: CASSVGLAGGHTGELFF.

This sequence joins TRBV5-4 and TRBJ1-4, with TRBD1 as a possible D gene (6 bases). The CDR3 loop spans 16 amino acids. In germline, CDR1 is SGHNT, CDR2 YYREEE (reference sequence). V was trimmed by 1 base and J by 7 bases, leaving 17 bases between them. The CDR3 is CASSLMGTGRAEKLFF. For the CDR3, the DNA is TGTGCCAGCAGCTTGATGGGAACAGGGCGGGCTGAAAAACTGTTTTTT.

This chain links TRBV7-6 with TRBJ2-2; 7 nucleotides match TRBD2. There are 18 residues in the CDR3. The J segment lost 4 bases and the V segment lost 2 bases, leaving 13 bases of the junction unmatched. Germline lookup yields CDR1 SGHVS and CDR2 FNYEAQ. The DNA for the CDR3 is TGTGCCAGCAGCTTATTTGAGCTAGCGGAGTTCCGCACCGGGGAGCTGTTTTTT. Amino acids: CASSLFELAEFRTGELFF.

The chain couples TRBV7-9 to TRBJ2-1, with 12 bases lining up with TRBD2. CDR1 and CDR2 (germline): SEHNR, FQNEAQ (reference sequence). J lost 12 bases, V lost 3 bases, and 21 bases had no gene match. CDR3 size: 19 residues. This chain's CDR3 is CASSFTRTGASGRARGQFF. CDR3 DNA: TGTGCCAGCAGCTTTACCCGGACAGGGGCTAGCGGGAGGGCCCGGGGGCAGTTCTTC. Together with reference TRBV7-9 and TRBJ2-1, the CDR3 gives the full variable domain: DTGVSQNPRHKITKRGQNVTFRCDPISEHNRLYWYRQTLGQGPEFLTYFQNEAQLEKSRLLSDRFSAERPKGSFSTLEIQRTEQGDSAMYLCASSFTRTGASGRARGQFFGPGTRLTVL.

J is TRBJ2-5 and V is TRBV6-1; no clear D gene. Germline values: CDR1 MNHNS, CDR2 SASEGT. This CDR3 has 13 amino acids. Trimming took off 3 bases at V and 0 bases at J, with 5 bases between the two ends. In nucleotides, the CDR3 is TGTGCCAGCAGTGAGGTTTACCAAGAGACCCAGTACTTC. Translated: CASSEVYQETQYF.

The chain recombines TRBV2 with TRBJ2-7, with TRBD1 matching over 8 bases. The CDR3 runs 13 residues. CDR1 is SNHLY and CDR2 is FYNNEI in the germline V gene. Losses at the gene ends were 4 bases for V and 3 bases for J; bases not matched to a gene: 2. CDR3 amino acids: CASSADRGYEQYF. In nucleotides, the CDR3 is TGTGCCAGCAGTGCCGACAGGGGCTACGAGCAGTACTTC.